This T cell receptor beta chain was identified during a study of CD8+CD57+ T cells in acquired aplastic anemia. Study at large: The DNA of sorted CD4+ and CD8+ cells averaged roughly 3.2 ug.

Profiles of TCR beta VDJ and CDR3 were generated from a genomic DNA template. Each CDR3 protein is one row after TCRdb ran MiXCR on the reads. Here the sample spans hundreds of thousands of distinct CDR3 sequences, around three fifths being singletons. The V gene lost 4 bases and the J gene lost 2 bases, with 8 bases spanning the gap. The CDR3 is made up of 13 amino acids. Germline CDR1 ENHRY, CDR2 SYGVKD. J is TRBJ1-2 and V is TRBV10-3, with D possibly TRBD1 on 5 matching bases. This TCR derives from a human donor with severe aplastic anemia or a healthy control (not recorded which). The sequencing input was sorted CD4+, CD8+, or CD8+CD57+ T cells (not recorded which) from PBMCs. The CDR3 is CAISVEGNYGYTF. The CDR3 DNA reads as TGTGCCATCAGTGTTGAGGGGAACTATGGCTACACCTTC.